The rows below give T cell receptor beta chains drawn from one sample of a study of T-cell memory formation after mild COVID-19. TCRdb analysed the 5' RACE reads with MiXCR anew, one entry per CDR3 protein. The sample carries about 140,000 distinct CDR3 sequences, roughly 15% recorded once. Sequenced input: PBMCs or a T cell subset sorted from them (not recorded which). These receptors were taken from an adult woman who had mild COVID-19 (a few samples of this study predate the infection). Cell type and time point are not known. CDR3s include the opening cysteine and the closing phenylalanine or tryptophan. The order of the fields is J gene, D gene, clone size, V gene, CDR3 DNA, CDR3 protein. The D gene is left open where the match is weak. Clone size is shown for a subset of rows, as once, few, many or a class of expanded clone.

j_call: TRBJ1-2
d_call: .
clone_size: .
v_call: TRBV3-1
cdr3_nt: TGTGCCAGCAGCCAAACACTGCACCCGCGGTGGGATCACTATGGCTACACCTTC
cdr3_aa: CASSQTLHPRWDHYGYTF

j_call: TRBJ2-7
d_call: TRBD1
clone_size: many
v_call: TRBV5-1
cdr3_nt: TGCGCCAGCAGCTTGTTGGGGGACAGTTCCTACGAGCAGTACTTC
cdr3_aa: CASSLLGDSSYEQYF

j_call: TRBJ1-2
d_call: TRBD1
clone_size: few
v_call: TRBV25-1
cdr3_nt: TGTGCCAGCAGTAGACAGGGCCATGGCTACACCTTC
cdr3_aa: CASSRQGHGYTF

j_call: TRBJ2-7
d_call: .
clone_size: .
v_call: TRBV7-2
cdr3_nt: TGTGCCAGCAGCTTAAGCATGGTACGGTACTACGAGCAGTACTTC
cdr3_aa: CASSLSMVRYYEQYF

j_call: TRBJ2-1
d_call: TRBD2
clone_size: few
v_call: TRBV5-1
cdr3_nt: TGCGCCAGCAGCCGCGGGGACACGGGAGGGCTTAATGAGCAGTTCTTC
cdr3_aa: CASSRGDTGGLNEQFF

j_call: TRBJ2-6
d_call: .
clone_size: .
v_call: TRBV20-1
cdr3_nt: TGCAGTGCCCGGGGTCAGGCAGATGGGGCCAACGTCCTGACTTTC
cdr3_aa: CSARGQADGANVLTF

j_call: TRBJ2-7
d_call: TRBD2
clone_size: few
v_call: TRBV20-1
cdr3_nt: TGCAGTGCTAGGGGGGGGTACGAGCAGTACTTC
cdr3_aa: CSARGGYEQYF

j_call: TRBJ2-7
d_call: .
clone_size: few
v_call: TRBV5-6
cdr3_nt: TGTGCCAGCAGCTTGGTTATCACGAATACCTACGAGCAGTACTTC
cdr3_aa: CASSLVITNTYEQYF

j_call: TRBJ1-5
d_call: .
clone_size: .
v_call: TRBV6-5
cdr3_nt: TGTGCCAGCAGCATGTCAGGGCCACCGTTGCCCCAGCATTTT
cdr3_aa: CASSMSGPPLPQHF

j_call: TRBJ2-3
d_call: .
clone_size: .
v_call: TRBV4-1
cdr3_nt: TGCGCCAGCAGCCAAGGACGGGCCAGGGTAGATACGCAGTATTTT
cdr3_aa: CASSQGRARVDTQYF

j_call: TRBJ1-6
d_call: .
clone_size: .
v_call: TRBV3-1
cdr3_nt: TGTGCCAGCAGCCAAGAACAGGGAAGCTATTCACCCCTCCACTTT
cdr3_aa: CASSQEQGSYSPLHF

j_call: TRBJ2-5
d_call: TRBD2
clone_size: few
v_call: TRBV9
cdr3_nt: TGTGCCAGCAGCTCAAGAGCGGGAGTTGGGGAGACCCAGTACTTC
cdr3_aa: CASSSRAGVGETQYF

j_call: TRBJ2-1
d_call: TRBD2
clone_size: .
v_call: TRBV6-4
cdr3_nt: TGTGCCAGCAGACAACTAGCGGGGGTTTACAATGAGCAGTTCTTC
cdr3_aa: CASRQLAGVYNEQFF

j_call: TRBJ1-2
d_call: .
clone_size: .
v_call: TRBV21-1
cdr3_nt: TGTGCCAGCAGCAAAGAGGAGTCGGCGTACAGGGCACTCTATGGCTACACCTTC
cdr3_aa: CASSKEESAYRALYGYTF

j_call: TRBJ2-2
d_call: TRBD2
clone_size: few
v_call: TRBV4-1
cdr3_nt: TGCGCCAGCAGGATAGGGAGGGGGAACACCGGGGAGCTGTTTTTT
cdr3_aa: CASRIGRGNTGELFF

j_call: TRBJ2-2
d_call: .
clone_size: few
v_call: TRBV20-1
cdr3_nt: TGCAGTGCTAGAGCGGGATTGAACACCGGGGAGCTGTTTTTT
cdr3_aa: CSARAGLNTGELFF

j_call: TRBJ2-3
d_call: TRBD2
clone_size: .
v_call: TRBV5-1
cdr3_nt: TGCGCCAGCAGCCTGGGACTAGCGGACAGCACAGATACGCAGTATTTT
cdr3_aa: CASSLGLADSTDTQYF

j_call: TRBJ2-1
d_call: TRBD2
clone_size: .
v_call: TRBV7-2
cdr3_nt: TGTGCCAGCAGCTTAGACTCCGGGACTAGCGGGATGGATGAGCAGTTCTTC
cdr3_aa: CASSLDSGTSGMDEQFF

j_call: TRBJ1-1
d_call: TRBD1
clone_size: few
v_call: TRBV3-1
cdr3_nt: TGTGCCAGCAGCTCCCGGGACAGGGGGCTCTCCGTCGGAGCTTTCTTT
cdr3_aa: CASSSRDRGLSVGAFF

j_call: TRBJ1-2
d_call: .
clone_size: few
v_call: TRBV6-6
cdr3_nt: TGTGCCAGCAGTTACGTCTTCTTGGGAGCTAACTATGGCTACACCTTC
cdr3_aa: CASSYVFLGANYGYTF

j_call: TRBJ1-1
d_call: TRBD1
clone_size: few
v_call: TRBV9
cdr3_nt: TGTGCCAGCGGACAGGGAGGAACTGAAGCTTTCTTT
cdr3_aa: CASGQGGTEAFF

j_call: TRBJ2-2
d_call: TRBD2
clone_size: .
v_call: TRBV4-1
cdr3_nt: TGCGCCAGCACCCCCCGGGAGGGGGTCAACACCGGGGAGCTGTTTTTT
cdr3_aa: CASTPREGVNTGELFF

j_call: TRBJ2-7
d_call: TRBD1
clone_size: few
v_call: TRBV2
cdr3_nt: TGTGCCAGCAGAACAGGGGGTGGCTACGAGCAGTACTTC
cdr3_aa: CASRTGGGYEQYF

j_call: TRBJ2-1
d_call: TRBD2
clone_size: .
v_call: TRBV7-2
cdr3_nt: TGTGCCAGCAGCTTATGGCGGGGGGGTACCTACAATGAGCAGTTCTTC
cdr3_aa: CASSLWRGGTYNEQFF

j_call: TRBJ1-5
d_call: .
clone_size: few
v_call: TRBV3-1
cdr3_nt: TGTGCCAGCAGCCAATACGGCAGTAGCAATCAGCCCCAGCATTTT
cdr3_aa: CASSQYGSSNQPQHF

j_call: TRBJ2-7
d_call: .
clone_size: .
v_call: TRBV7-8
cdr3_nt: TGTGCCAGCAGCGCCAACAGGGATAGCTACGAGCAGTACTTC
cdr3_aa: CASSANRDSYEQYF

j_call: TRBJ1-4
d_call: .
clone_size: .
v_call: TRBV20-1
cdr3_nt: TGCAGTGCGCTAAATGCAGGGAGGGGGGAAAAACTGTTTTTT
cdr3_aa: CSALNAGRGEKLFF

j_call: TRBJ1-2
d_call: .
clone_size: few
v_call: TRBV5-4
cdr3_nt: TGTGCCAGCAGCTTGTTACGGGGCACGGGGAACTATGGCTACACCTTC
cdr3_aa: CASSLLRGTGNYGYTF

j_call: TRBJ2-1
d_call: TRBD2
clone_size: few
v_call: TRBV20-1
cdr3_nt: TGCAGTGCTAGGGAAGAGACTAGCGGGAGGGCGAATGAGCAGTTCTTC
cdr3_aa: CSAREETSGRANEQFF

j_call: TRBJ1-2
d_call: .
clone_size: few
v_call: TRBV7-2
cdr3_nt: TGTGCCAGCAGCTCAGGCCCTAATTCTAACTATGGCTACACCTTC
cdr3_aa: CASSSGPNSNYGYTF

j_call: TRBJ2-7
d_call: .
clone_size: .
v_call: TRBV5-1
cdr3_nt: TGCGCCAGCAGCTGGGGGGACAGCTCCTACGAGCAGTACTTC
cdr3_aa: CASSWGDSSYEQYF

j_call: TRBJ2-7
d_call: .
clone_size: few
v_call: TRBV27
cdr3_nt: TGTGCCAGCAGTTACCAGCAGGTCTCCGAGCAGTACTTC
cdr3_aa: CASSYQQVSEQYF

j_call: TRBJ2-7
d_call: TRBD2
clone_size: .
v_call: TRBV7-9
cdr3_nt: TGTGCCATAACCGAGCTAGCGGGAGGACCCTACGAGCAGTACTTC
cdr3_aa: CAITELAGGPYEQYF

j_call: TRBJ2-3
d_call: .
clone_size: .
v_call: TRBV7-6
cdr3_nt: TGTGCCAGCAGCTCGGGGACACGTAGGACAGATACGCAGTATTTT
cdr3_aa: CASSSGTRRTDTQYF

j_call: TRBJ1-1
d_call: TRBD1
clone_size: few
v_call: TRBV18
cdr3_nt: TGTGCCAGCTCAGGAGGACAGGTTTTTGAAGCTTTCTTT
cdr3_aa: CASSGGQVFEAFF

j_call: TRBJ2-5
d_call: TRBD1
clone_size: .
v_call: TRBV5-5
cdr3_nt: TGTGCCAGCAGCTTGGAGGGGGCGAGAGAGACCCAGTACTTC
cdr3_aa: CASSLEGARETQYF

j_call: TRBJ1-1
d_call: TRBD1
clone_size: many
v_call: TRBV15
cdr3_nt: TGTGCCACCAGCAGAGGGACAGGGGGCCATGAAGCTTTCTTT
cdr3_aa: CATSRGTGGHEAFF

j_call: TRBJ2-3
d_call: .
clone_size: few
v_call: TRBV15
cdr3_nt: TGTGCCACCAGCCGCAGACTGAGCGCAGATACGCAGTATTTT
cdr3_aa: CATSRRLSADTQYF

j_call: TRBJ1-2
d_call: .
clone_size: .
v_call: TRBV20-1
cdr3_nt: TGCAGTGCTTGGGAGGGTGGCTACACCTTC
cdr3_aa: CSAWEGGYTF

j_call: TRBJ2-5
d_call: TRBD2
clone_size: .
v_call: TRBV7-6
cdr3_nt: TGTGCCAGCAGCTTTTATCCCCCATCGACTAGCGGGGAAGAAGAGACCCAGTACTTC
cdr3_aa: CASSFYPPSTSGEEETQYF

j_call: TRBJ2-7
d_call: TRBD1
clone_size: few
v_call: TRBV24-1
cdr3_nt: TGTGCCACCAGTGATCAGACAGGGTCGCGAGAGCAGTACTTC
cdr3_aa: CATSDQTGSREQYF

j_call: TRBJ2-1
d_call: .
clone_size: few
v_call: TRBV5-1
cdr3_nt: TGCGCCAGCAGTTGGTACAATGAGCAGTTCTTC
cdr3_aa: CASSWYNEQFF

j_call: TRBJ1-1
d_call: .
clone_size: .
v_call: TRBV4-1
cdr3_nt: TGCGCCAGCAGCCCAACCCCTGACAGACAGAACACTGAAGCTTTCTTT
cdr3_aa: CASSPTPDRQNTEAFF

j_call: TRBJ2-3
d_call: TRBD1
clone_size: few
v_call: TRBV4-1
cdr3_nt: TGCGCCAGCAGCTGGGACAGGGCCGCAGATACGCAGTATTTT
cdr3_aa: CASSWDRAADTQYF

j_call: TRBJ2-1
d_call: TRBD1
clone_size: few
v_call: TRBV15
cdr3_nt: TGTGCCACCAGCAGACCCGGGACAGGTAATGAGCAGTTCTTC
cdr3_aa: CATSRPGTGNEQFF

j_call: TRBJ2-3
d_call: .
clone_size: many
v_call: TRBV29-1
cdr3_nt: TGCAGCGCCAGGGTTGGCGGGAACGCAGATACGCAGTATTTT
cdr3_aa: CSARVGGNADTQYF

j_call: TRBJ2-7
d_call: .
clone_size: few
v_call: TRBV7-2
cdr3_nt: TGTGCCAGCAGCTTCCTTGGGTACGAGCAGTACTTC
cdr3_aa: CASSFLGYEQYF

j_call: TRBJ2-5
d_call: .
clone_size: .
v_call: TRBV7-6
cdr3_nt: TGTGCCAGCAGCTTAGCACCGGGTATGGAAGGAGAGACCCAGTACTTC
cdr3_aa: CASSLAPGMEGETQYF

j_call: TRBJ2-5
d_call: TRBD2
clone_size: .
v_call: TRBV15
cdr3_nt: TGTGCCCTGAGCGGGGCAGTGTACCAAGAGACCCAGTACTTC
cdr3_aa: CALSGAVYQETQYF

j_call: TRBJ2-3
d_call: TRBD2
clone_size: .
v_call: TRBV5-1
cdr3_nt: TGCGCCAGCAGCCCCCCCGGACTAGCGGGAGCCCCTCCCGCCACAGATACGCAGTATTTT
cdr3_aa: CASSPPGLAGAPPATDTQYF

j_call: TRBJ2-3
d_call: .
clone_size: few
v_call: TRBV12-3/TRBV12-4
cdr3_nt: TGTGCCAGCAGTCCCCCTCGAATAGGGCTCACAGATACGCAGTATTTT
cdr3_aa: CASSPPRIGLTDTQYF

j_call: TRBJ2-3
d_call: TRBD2
clone_size: many
v_call: TRBV5-1
cdr3_nt: TGCGCCAGCAGCAGAAAAGCGGGAGGGCCCACAGATACGCAGTATTTT
cdr3_aa: CASSRKAGGPTDTQYF

j_call: TRBJ2-4
d_call: TRBD2
clone_size: .
v_call: TRBV24-1
cdr3_nt: TGTGCCACCAGTGCAGAGACTAGCGTGAACATTCAGTACTTC
cdr3_aa: CATSAETSVNIQYF

j_call: TRBJ1-2
d_call: .
clone_size: .
v_call: TRBV3-1
cdr3_nt: TGTGCCAGCAGCCAAGCCGGGGGTGGCTACACCTTC
cdr3_aa: CASSQAGGGYTF

j_call: TRBJ1-4
d_call: .
clone_size: .
v_call: TRBV5-5
cdr3_nt: TGTGCCAGCAGAATGGTGGGCCGGAAGGGAAGAGAAAAACTGTTTTTT
cdr3_aa: CASRMVGRKGREKLFF

j_call: TRBJ2-3
d_call: .
clone_size: few
v_call: TRBV29-1
cdr3_nt: TGCAGCCCCTACGACACAGATACGCAGTATTTT
cdr3_aa: CSPYDTDTQYF

j_call: TRBJ2-2
d_call: .
clone_size: few
v_call: TRBV7-2
cdr3_nt: TGTGCCAGCAGCTTAGTCCAGGCGCGTATCCGATACACCGGGGAGCTGTTTTTT
cdr3_aa: CASSLVQARIRYTGELFF